The following is a TCR beta chain sequence with its context. This sample was included in a study of T cell responses to AZD1222 COVID-19 vaccine. Looked up from germline, CDR1 is MNHNY and CDR2 is SVGAGI (reference sequence). Trimming stripped 3 bases from V and 2 bases from J, with 8 bases between. The CDR3 sequence is 14 residues long. Measured with immunoSEQ multiplex PCR; TCRdb has only the in-frame clones, and not every one. The table includes 150,000 to 200,000 clones, approximately 93% detected once. The sequence derives from an adult who received the AZD1222 COVID-19 vaccine. The starting material was peripheral blood, obtained 28 days after the second AZD1222 dose. The chain links TRBV6-6 to TRBJ1-5, with a possible D match to TRBD1 (6 bases). CDR3 region: CASSYEGGNQPQHF. DNA for the CDR3: TGTGCCAGCAGTTATGAGGGGGGCAATCAGCCCCAGCATTTT.